This T cell receptor (beta chain) appears in the sequencing data of a study of blood T cell repertoires in COVID-19. Study context: Some COVID-19 samples were acute and others convalescent; all came from the United States, Italy and Spain. PBMCs, B-cell-depleted T cells, or T cells provided the cDNA or gDNA that made up the material.

As handled by the study authors: The authors estimated nucleated cell counts from reference gene primer amplification. Libraries were prepared by immunoSEQ multiplex PCR; TCRdb keeps only in-frame clonotypes and omits some of them. V, J and clone size were drawn from that table, and D and trimming were deduced from the DNA. The sample has 250,000 to 300,000 clones; around 85% are singletons. Patients from Seattle were sampled longitudinally, starting during active infection. Germline assignment: CDR1 SGHRS and CDR2 YFSETQ. The CDR3 extends over 16 amino acids. With 2 bases clipped from V and 6 bases from J, the junction kept 9 bases outside the gene matches.

The sample was peripheral blood. V and J are TRBV5-1 and TRBJ2-2; TRBD1 matches at 8 bases. This sequence originates from a woman aged 25 to 39 with COVID-19, enrolled during active disease. CDR3 DNA sequence: TGCGCCAGCAGCTTATCATCAGGGGGCTACTCCGGGGAGCTGTTTTTT. It encodes CASSLSSGGYSGELFF.